Sequencing of this T cell receptor (beta chain) was carried out in a study of cytomegalovirus exposure and HLA in healthy donors (dated by TCRdb to about 2017). With respect to the entire study: According to a later analysis, one platform produced both the roughly 120 validation repertoires and the 670 or so repertoires of the first cohort. The study aimed to test whether signatures of past pathogen exposure could be identified by cataloging public T cell receptors. Besides the first cohort of hundreds of subjects, a separate validation cohort made up of over a hundred different subjects was used. High-throughput TCR immunosequencing, statistical association of individual TCRs with disease status, and machine learning were combined to predict cytomegalovirus infection status.

The donors belonged to the validation cohort of over a hundred subjects, which was separate from the roughly 700-subject first cohort. Libraries came from the immunoSEQ multiplex PCR assay. The authors' analysis ran thus. A statistical classification framework was developed to diagnose cytomegalovirus status using the catalog of TCR beta chain sequences. TCRdb limited this immuneACCESS table to in-frame rearrangements with V and J called. A share of clones is missing; checked studies link under half to unresolved V genes, and the rest is unexplained. The V and J calls and clone size come from that table; D and trimming were worked out from the DNA. Here the sample has 150,000 to 200,000 clones; about nine tenths occur a single time. Approximately 2.5% of the sample lies in the top ten. With respect to this clone: No antigen is known for it. At one end, the junction sequence differs from germline, possibly due to a read error.

Findings and caveats that apply to the study as a whole: A few of the identified cytomegalovirus-associated TCR beta chains were confirmed in vitro to be specific for cytomegalovirus antigens. The classifier was reported to diagnose cytomegalovirus status with high specificity and sensitivity in both the original and validation cohorts. Most TCR sequences were seen in very few donors, while some public TCRs were found in many individuals. A total of around 150 TCR beta chains were listed by the study as associated with cytomegalovirus. Subsequent analysis determined that TCRs grouped into clusters in the first cohort also showed a tendency toward co-occurrence across the 90 to 150 validation repertoires, and 94% of cluster scores exceeded 0. The authors suggested that the approach could potentially be extended to other disease states and immunological phenotypes. A later analysis lacked HLA typing for the validation cohort, so it scored co-occurrence in that cohort across all 120 repertoires.

For CDR1 and CDR2, the germline V gene lists SGDLS and YYNGEE. The CDR3 runs 8 residues from the cysteine to the phenylalanine. Only the CDR3 part of the read is kept: 24 bases, read in frame from the first base. The chain links TRBV9 with TRBJ1-1; the D gene is not confidently resolved. Sequences were obtained from PBMCs. The sequence was collected from a man aged 18 to 29 in good health and CMV-seropositive. The nucleotide sequence is given as TGTGCCAGCACCCCGAGGGATTTT. Its protein product is CASTPRDF.